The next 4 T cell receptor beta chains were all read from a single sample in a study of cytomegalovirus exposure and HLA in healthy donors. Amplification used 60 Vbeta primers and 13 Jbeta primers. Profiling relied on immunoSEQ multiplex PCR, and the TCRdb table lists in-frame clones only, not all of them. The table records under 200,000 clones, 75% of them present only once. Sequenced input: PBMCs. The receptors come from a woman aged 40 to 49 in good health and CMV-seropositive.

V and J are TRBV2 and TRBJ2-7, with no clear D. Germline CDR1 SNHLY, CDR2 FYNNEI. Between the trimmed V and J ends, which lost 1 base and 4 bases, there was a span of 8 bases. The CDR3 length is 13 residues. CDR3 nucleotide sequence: TGTGCCAGCAGTGAAGACAGAATGTACGAGCAGTACTTC. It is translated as CASSEDRMYEQYF.

CDR3 protein: CASSPPTGRYVNTQYF. The DNA of the CDR3 is TGTGCCAGCAGCCCTCCGACAGGGCGGTATGTTAATACGCAGTATTTT. The J gene is TRBJ2-3, the V gene TRBV7-8, with 7 nucleotides matching TRBD1. Germline assignment: CDR1 SGHVS and CDR2 FQNEAQ. CDR3 length equals 16 residues. With 5 bases clipped from V and 7 bases from J, the junction kept 15 bases outside the gene matches.

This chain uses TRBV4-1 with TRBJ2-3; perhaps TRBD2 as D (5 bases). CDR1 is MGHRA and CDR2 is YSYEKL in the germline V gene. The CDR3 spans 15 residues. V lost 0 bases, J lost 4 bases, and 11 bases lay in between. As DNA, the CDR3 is TGCGCCAGCAGCCAAGATATAGGGAGAGCAGATACGCAGTATTTT. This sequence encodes CASSQDIGRADTQYF.

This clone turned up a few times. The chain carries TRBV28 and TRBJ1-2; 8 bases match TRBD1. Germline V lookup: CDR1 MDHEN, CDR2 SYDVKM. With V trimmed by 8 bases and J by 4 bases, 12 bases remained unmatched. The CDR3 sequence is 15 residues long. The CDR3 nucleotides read TGTGCCAGCGGGGGACAGGTATTCCCAGTCTATGGCTACACCTTC. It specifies CASGGQVFPVYGYTF.